This entry concerns a single T cell receptor beta chain. Its antigen is unidentified. This entry is derived from a study of identical twins. Study results and caveats: Out-of-frame beta sequences exhibited a weaker degree of excess twin sharing. The abundant beta clonotypes from cord blood had fewer insertions, and memory repertoires had none of this.

Healthy Caucasians alone served as donors. The CDR3 has 17 amino acids. Per the germline V gene, CDR1 is MGHRA and CDR2 is YSYEKL. V shed 4 bases and J 7 bases; nucleotides not matched to a gene: 11. A universal primer site was added by template switching, and unique molecular identifiers were carried by the cDNA. One entry per CDR3 protein results from TCRdb running MiXCR on the 5' RACE reads. Of hundreds of thousands of distinct CDR3 sequences in the sample, around 12% were seen once. The same sample was also studied in work on yellow fever vaccine responses in identical twins.

V gene TRBV4-1 combines with J gene TRBJ2-2, with 11 bases aligning to TRBD2. Sequencing input: PBMCs. The receptor's source is a woman younger than 30 in good health. CDR3 in amino acids: CASSPRMPGLAVGELFF. CDR3 in DNA: TGCGCCAGCAGCCCACGGATGCCGGGACTAGCGGTCGGGGAGCTGTTTTTT.